The 9 T cell receptor beta chains below were found in one sample sequenced in a study of OX40 agonist ivuxolimab in advanced cancers. The protocol was immunoSEQ multiplex PCR, while the TCRdb copy is restricted to in-frame clones and leaves out a portion. The sample contains 100,000 or so clones, 75% to 95% of which appear only once. Sequencing used CD4+ or CD8+ T cells sorted from blood, obtained in a trial of the OX40 agonist ivuxolimab. The receptors here all came from an adult with an advanced solid tumor such as melanoma, head and neck, liver or kidney cancer.

V is TRBV5-5 and J is TRBJ1-4; D unresolved. V lost 4 bases and J 0 bases, leaving 10 bases between the germline ends. This CDR3 has 15 amino acids. The germline V gene has CDR1 SGHKS and CDR2 YYEKEE (reference sequence). The CDR3 sequence is CASSLQAATNEKLFF. The CDR3 region has the DNA TGTGCCAGCAGCCTCCAGGCCGCAACTAATGAAAAACTGTTTTTT.

The J gene is TRBJ2-3, the V gene TRBV18, with D maybe TRBD2 (6 bases). Trimming took 3 bases from V and 2 from J, leaving 12 bases between them. Germline CDR1 KGHSH, CDR2 LQKENI. The CDR3 extends over 15 amino acids. Here the CDR3 reads CASSPLRDSTDTQYF. The CDR3 bases are TGTGCCAGCTCACCGCTCCGGGACTCCACAGATACGCAGTATTTT. Complete variable domain (other parts from reference TRBV18 and TRBJ2-3): NAGVMQNPRHLVRRRGQEARLRCSPMKGHSHVYWYRQLPEEGLKFMVYLQKENIIDESGMPKERFSAEFPKEGPSILRIQQVVRGDSAAYFCASSPLRDSTDTQYFGPGTRLTVL.

The chain couples TRBV18 to TRBJ1-1; D is unresolved. Deletions cut 3 bases from V and 2 bases from J, with 7 bases between. The length of the CDR3 is 13 residues. In germline, CDR1 is KGHSH, CDR2 LQKENI. The chain's CDR3 is CASSPGRNTEAFF. The CDR3 DNA is TGTGCCAGCTCACCGGGGAGAAACACTGAAGCTTTCTTT.

The gene calls are TRBV7-2 and TRBJ2-1, with 12 bases lining up with TRBD2. The CDR3 is 14 residues long. The germline gives CDR1 SGHTA, CDR2 FQGNSA. The trim removed 5 bases at V and 8 bases at J, leaving 4 bases unmatched. The chain's CDR3 is CASSGLAGIDEQFF. Here the CDR3 DNA reads TGTGCCAGCAGCGGACTAGCGGGAATCGATGAGCAGTTCTTC.

The CDR3 is CASSSQAGITGELFF. CDR3 bases: TGTGCCAGCAGTTCTCAAGCGGGAATCACCGGGGAGCTGTTTTTT. The rearrangement uses TRBV6-5 and TRBJ2-2; TRBD2 matches 7 bases. Germline V gene sequence: CDR1 MNHEY, CDR2 SVGAGI. This CDR3 spans 15 amino acids. Trimming removed 4 bases from V and 4 bases from J; junction bases left unmatched: 6.

The V call is TRBV9, the J call TRBJ1-3; D gene uncertain. Germline assignment: CDR1 SGDLS and CDR2 YYNGEE. The CDR3 loop spans 13 amino acids. The V gene lost 1 base and the J gene lost 1 base, with 3 bases spanning the gap. The CDR3 DNA sequence: TGTGCCAGCAGCGTATTTTCTGGAAACACCATATATTTT. This translates into CASSVFSGNTIYF.

The rearrangement joins TRBV4-2 to TRBJ1-6, with TRBD1 as a possible D gene (5 bases). The CDR3 spans 16 residues. Germline V gives CDR1 LGHNA, CDR2 YNFKEQ. The V and J ends lost 4 bases and 2 bases respectively, with 12 bases between them. This CDR3 reads CASSRVTGAYNSPLHF. CDR3 nucleotide sequence: TGTGCCAGCAGCCGGGTTACAGGAGCCTATAATTCACCCCTCCACTTT.

The chain couples TRBV28 to TRBJ2-5; 11 positions match TRBD1. Germline values: CDR1 MDHEN, CDR2 SYDVKM. This CDR3 is built from 17 residues. V lost 5 bases and J lost 4; bases outside the gene matches: 12. CDR3 nucleotide sequence: TGTGCCAGCAGTGCCCCGCGGGGACAGGGGGAACGAGAGACCCAGTACTTC. This encodes CASSAPRGQGERETQYF.

CDR3 sequence: CATSRDPTRGAIPYEQYF. The CDR3 DNA follows: TGTGCCACCAGCAGAGATCCGACCCGGGGGGCGATCCCCTACGAGCAGTACTTC. The chain has TRBV15 and TRBJ2-7; possible D gene TRBD2, 7 bases. The CDR3 consists of 18 residues. Germline V gene sequence: CDR1 LNHNV, CDR2 YYDKDF (reference sequence). The germline V and J ends were trimmed by 0 bases and 2 bases, with 20 bases remaining between them. Complete variable domain (other parts from reference TRBV15 and TRBJ2-7): DAMVIQNPRYQVTQFGKPVTLSCSQTLNHNVMYWYQQKSSQAPKLLFHYYDKDFNNEADTPDNFQSRRPNTSFCFLDIRSPGLGDTAMYLCATSRDPTRGAIPYEQYFGPGTRLTVT.